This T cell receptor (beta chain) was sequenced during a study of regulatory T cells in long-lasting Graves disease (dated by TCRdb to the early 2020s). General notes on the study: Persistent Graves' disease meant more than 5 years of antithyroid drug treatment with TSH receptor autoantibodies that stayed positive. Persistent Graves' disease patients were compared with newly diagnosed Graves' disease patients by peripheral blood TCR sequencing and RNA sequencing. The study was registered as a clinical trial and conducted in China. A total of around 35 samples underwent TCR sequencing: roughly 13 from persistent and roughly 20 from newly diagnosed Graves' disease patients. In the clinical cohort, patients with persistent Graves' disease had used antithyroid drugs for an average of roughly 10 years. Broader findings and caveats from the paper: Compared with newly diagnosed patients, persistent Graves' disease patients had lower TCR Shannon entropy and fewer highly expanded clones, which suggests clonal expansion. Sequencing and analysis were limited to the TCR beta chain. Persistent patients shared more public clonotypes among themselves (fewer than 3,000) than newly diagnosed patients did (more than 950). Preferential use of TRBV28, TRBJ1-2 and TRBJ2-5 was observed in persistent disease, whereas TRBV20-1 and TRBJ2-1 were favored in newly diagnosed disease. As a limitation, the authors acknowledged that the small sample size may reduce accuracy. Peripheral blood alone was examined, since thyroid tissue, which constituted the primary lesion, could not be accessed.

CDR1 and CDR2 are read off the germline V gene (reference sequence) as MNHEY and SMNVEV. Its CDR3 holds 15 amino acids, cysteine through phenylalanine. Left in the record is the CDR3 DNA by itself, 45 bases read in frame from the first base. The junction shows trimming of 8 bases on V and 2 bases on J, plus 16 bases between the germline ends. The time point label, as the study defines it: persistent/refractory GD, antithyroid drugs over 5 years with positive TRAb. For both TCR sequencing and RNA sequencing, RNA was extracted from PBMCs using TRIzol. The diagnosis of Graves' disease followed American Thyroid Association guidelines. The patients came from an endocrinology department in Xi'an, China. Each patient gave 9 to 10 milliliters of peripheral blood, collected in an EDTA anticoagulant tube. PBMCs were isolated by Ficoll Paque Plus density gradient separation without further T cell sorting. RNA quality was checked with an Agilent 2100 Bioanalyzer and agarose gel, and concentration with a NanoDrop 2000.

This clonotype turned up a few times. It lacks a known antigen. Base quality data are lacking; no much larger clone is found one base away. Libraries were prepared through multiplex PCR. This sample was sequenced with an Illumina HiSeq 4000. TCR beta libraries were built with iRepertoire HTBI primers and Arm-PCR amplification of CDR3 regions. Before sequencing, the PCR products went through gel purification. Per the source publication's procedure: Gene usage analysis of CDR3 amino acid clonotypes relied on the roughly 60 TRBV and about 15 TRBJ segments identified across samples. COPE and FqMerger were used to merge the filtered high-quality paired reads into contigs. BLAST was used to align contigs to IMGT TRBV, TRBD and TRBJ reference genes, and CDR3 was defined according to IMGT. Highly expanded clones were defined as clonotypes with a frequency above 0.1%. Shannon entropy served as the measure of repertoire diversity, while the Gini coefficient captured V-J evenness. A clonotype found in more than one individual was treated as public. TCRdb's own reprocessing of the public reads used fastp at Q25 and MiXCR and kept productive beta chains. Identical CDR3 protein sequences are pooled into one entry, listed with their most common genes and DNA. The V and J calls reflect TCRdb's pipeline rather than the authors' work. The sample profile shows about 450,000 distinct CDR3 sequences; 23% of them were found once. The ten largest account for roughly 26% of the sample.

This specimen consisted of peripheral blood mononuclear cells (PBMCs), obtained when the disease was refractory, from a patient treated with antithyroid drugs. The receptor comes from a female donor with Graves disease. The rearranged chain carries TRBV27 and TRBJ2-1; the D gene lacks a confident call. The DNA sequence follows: TGTGCCAGCTCCGACCGGCGGCTGACCTACAATGAGCAGTTCTTC. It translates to CASSDRRLTYNEQFF.